This T cell receptor (beta chain) was sequenced in a study of response to subunit inactivated influenza vaccine. Study results and limitations: Each seasonal flu vaccination may recruit only limited new T cells, authors suggested.

This CDR3 comprises 13 residues. Germline V gene sequence: CDR1 SGHRS, CDR2 YFSETQ. The junction had 1 base not matched to a gene; V was cut back by 4 bases and J by 3 bases. This clonotype has only a few counts. Its antigen is not known. TCRdb reprocessed the RT-PCR reads via MiXCR and lists one record per CDR3 protein. The sample lists about half a million distinct CDR3 sequences, approximately 24% occurring once. The chain has TRBV5-1 and TRBJ2-5; 9 positions match TRBD1. Sequencing was performed on CD4+ T cells sorted from PBMCs, taken 5 days after vaccination. The sequence was collected from a man aged 50 or older who received an inactivated influenza vaccine. CDR3 amino acids: CASSTGGEETQYF. CDR3 DNA sequence: TGCGCCAGCAGCACAGGGGGCGAAGAGACCCAGTACTTC.